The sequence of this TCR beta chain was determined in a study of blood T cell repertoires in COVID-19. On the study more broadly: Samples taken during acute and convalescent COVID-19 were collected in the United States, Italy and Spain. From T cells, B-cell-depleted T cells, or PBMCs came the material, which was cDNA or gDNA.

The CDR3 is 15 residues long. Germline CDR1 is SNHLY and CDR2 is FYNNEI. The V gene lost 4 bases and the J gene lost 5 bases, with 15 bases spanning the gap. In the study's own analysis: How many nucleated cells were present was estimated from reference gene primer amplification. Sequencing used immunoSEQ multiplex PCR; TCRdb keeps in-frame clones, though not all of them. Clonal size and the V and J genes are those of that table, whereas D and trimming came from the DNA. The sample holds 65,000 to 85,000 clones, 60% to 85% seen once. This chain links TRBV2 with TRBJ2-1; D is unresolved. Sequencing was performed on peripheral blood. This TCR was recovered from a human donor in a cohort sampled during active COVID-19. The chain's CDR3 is CASSVSYQMNNEQFF. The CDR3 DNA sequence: TGTGCCAGCAGTGTATCCTACCAAATGAACAATGAGCAGTTCTTC.